This paragraph covers one TCR beta chain sequence. Its antigen is still unknown. A read error may account for a junction end that differs from germline. The data originate from a study of identical twins. Study observations and caveats: Analyses of zero insertions could be partly confounded by invariant MAIT and iNKT cells.

This CDR3 contains 14 residues. Per the germline V gene, CDR1 is MGHRA and CDR2 is YSYEKL. TCRdb redid the calling of the 5' RACE reads with MiXCR, one entry per CDR3 protein. Counted here are 700,000 to 950,000 distinct CDR3 sequences, about 12% occurring once; the ten biggest clones make up 1.5% to 2%. These same data were also listed under a study on yellow fever vaccine responses in identical twins.

The V gene is TRBV4-1, the J gene TRBJ2-1; D is ambiguous. Sequences were obtained from PBMCs. This clonotype was obtained from a woman between 18 and 30 years old in good health. CDR3 sequence (DNA): TGCGCCAGCAGCCAACAAAGGACCGGGCCCCCGGAGATCTTC. Translating it yields CASSQQRTGPPEIF.